These 21 T cell receptor beta chains originate from one sample sequenced in a study of T cells in Graves' hyperthyroidism and ophthalmopathy. RNA transcripts provided the source from which TCR beta CDR3 regions were amplified. HTBI primers drove first-round RT-PCR of the TCR CDR3. MiXCR, applied by TCRdb to the multiplex PCR reads, yields one record per CDR3 protein. The table records hundreds of thousands of distinct CDR3 sequences, less than 20% of them present only once. Sequenced input: blood. The source is a woman between 18 and 29 years old with Graves' ophthalmopathy.

This clonotype was observed at least ten times. CDR3 in amino acids: CASSLKGFDEQYF. The CDR3 bases are TGTGCCAGCAGTTTAAAGGGATTCGACGAGCAGTACTTC. The genes are TRBV12-3 or TRBV12-4 and TRBJ2-7; D gene unclear. The CDR3 extends over 13 amino acids. Trimming removed 2 bases from V and 5 bases from J, with 10 bases in between.

This clonotype came up many times. V is TRBV10-3 and J is TRBJ1-2; D is perhaps TRBD1 (5 bases). Trimming cost V 2 bases and J 8 bases, with 18 bases left between them. This CDR3 spans 15 amino acids. Looked up from germline, CDR1 is ENHRY and CDR2 is SYGVKD. CDR3 coding DNA: TGTGCCATCAGTGAGGAAGGCGGGGGGGGTTTCGGCTACACCTTC. This translates into CAISEEGGGGFGYTF.

CDR3 in amino acids: CASSRLAGHETQYF. CDR3 DNA: TGTGCCAGCAGCCGACTAGCGGGGCATGAGACCCAGTACTTC. The chain links TRBV3-1 to TRBJ2-5; 11 nucleotides match TRBD2. Unmatched junction bases numbered 3, after V lost 4 bases and J lost 5 bases. This CDR3 region has 14 residues. The germline V gene has CDR1 LGHDT and CDR2 YNNKEL (reference sequence).

This clonotype came up once. This chain uses TRBV28 with TRBJ2-2, with 10 nucleotides matching TRBD1. This CDR3 contains 16 residues. The J segment lost 6 bases and the V segment lost 5 bases, leaving 9 bases of the junction unmatched. Germline V gene sequence: CDR1 MDHEN, CDR2 SYDVKM. The CDR3 loop is CASSPGGQGLAGELFF. For the CDR3, the DNA is TGTGCCAGCAGTCCCGGGGGACAGGGGCTGGCCGGGGAGCTGTTTTTT. The full variable domain, its missing parts supplied by reference TRBV28 and TRBJ2-2, is DVKVTQSSRYLVKRTGEKVFLECVQDMDHENMFWYRQDPGLGLRLIYFSYDVKMKEKGDIPEGYSVSREKKERFSLILESASTNQTSMYLCASSPGGQGLAGELFFGEGSRLTVL.

This clonotype has a count of ten or more. The chain is built from TRBV20-1 and TRBJ2-7, with TRBD1 as a possible D gene (6 bases). The CDR3 loop spans 15 amino acids. The V and J ends lost 5 bases and 2 bases respectively, with 19 bases between them. Germline CDR1 is DFQATT and CDR2 is SNEGSKA (reference sequence). CDR3 amino acids: CSASILPGQTYEQYF. The CDR3 DNA reads TGCAGTGCTTCTATACTGCCGGGACAAACCTACGAGCAGTACTTC.

The V and J genes are TRBV3-1 and TRBJ2-2; 13 bases map to TRBD2. V lost 3 bases and J lost 0; bases outside the gene matches: 10. The CDR3 is made up of 20 amino acids. Germline CDR1 LGHDT, CDR2 YNNKEL (reference sequence). CDR3 nucleotides: TGTGCCAGCAGCCAGAGTATCCTGGGACTAGCGGGGACGAACACCGGGGAGCTGTTTTTT. Its protein is CASSQSILGLAGTNTGELFF.

V gene TRBV7-2 combines with J gene TRBJ2-7, with D possibly being TRBD2 (6 bases). This CDR3 is 21 amino acids long. Trimming removed 5 bases from V and 1 base from J, with 33 bases in between. Germline CDR1 SGHTA, CDR2 FQGNSA. The CDR3 DNA follows: TGTGCCAGCAGCCCGAACCCTCATGACCTAGCGCTGAGAGAGTCTTCCTACGAGCAGTACTTC. This sequence encodes CASSPNPHDLALRESSYEQYF.

This clonotype was picked up many times. The J gene is TRBJ1-2, the V gene TRBV9, with D unclear. The CDR3 has 14 residues. V was pared by 4 bases and J by 4 bases, with 14 bases between. Germline CDR1 SGDLS, CDR2 YYNGEE. CDR3 in DNA: TGTGCCAGCAGCCCCGGAGATTTGGTCTATGGCTACACCTTC. Amino acid sequence: CASSPGDLVYGYTF.

In its sample, this clonotype was seen many times. V gene TRBV30 combines with J gene TRBJ2-7, with D possibly being TRBD1 (5 bases). Germline lookup yields CDR1 GTSNPN and CDR2 SVGIG (reference sequence). Trimming took off 2 bases at V and 4 bases at J, with 9 bases between the two ends. The CDR3 is made up of 12 amino acids. CDR3 loop: CAWSPSGYEQYF. CDR3 DNA: TGTGCCTGGAGTCCCTCAGGGTACGAGCAGTACTTC.

This clonotype was seen repeatedly, ten times or more. V gene TRBV2 combines with J gene TRBJ2-1; D not resolved. The V end was cut by 3 bases, the J end by 4 bases, with 1 base between. The CDR3 runs to 11 residues. CDR1 SNHLY and CDR2 FYNNEI come from the germline V gene. The CDR3 protein is CASSEYNEQFF. The CDR3 nucleotides read TGTGCCAGCAGTGAGTACAATGAGCAGTTCTTC.

This clonotype was found many times. The chain employs TRBV7-2 and TRBJ1-1, with no clear D. The CDR3 extends over 13 amino acids. Looked up from germline, CDR1 is SGHTA and CDR2 is FQGNSA. The V end lost 0 bases, the J end lost 4 bases, and 6 bases lay between the germline ends. The CDR3, as DNA: TGTGCCAGCAGCTTAGCCCCAAGCACTGAAGCTTTCTTT. Amino acid sequence: CASSLAPSTEAFF.

In its sample, this clonotype was seen many times. V and J are TRBV7-9 and TRBJ2-5, with D tentatively TRBD1 or TRBD2 (6 bases each). Trimming stripped 5 bases from V and 3 bases from J, with 13 bases between. Germline lookup yields CDR1 SEHNR and CDR2 FQNEAQ (reference sequence). This CDR3 comprises 14 residues. CDR3 residues: CASSLSRGEETQYF. CDR3 DNA sequence: TGTGCCAGCAGCCTCTCTAGGGGGGAAGAGACCCAGTACTTC.

J is TRBJ1-6 and V is TRBV19; 9 bases are a match to TRBD1. V was clipped by 6 bases and J by 7 bases; unmatched bases: 7. Germline V gives CDR1 LNHDA, CDR2 SQIVND (reference sequence). The CDR3 covers 15 residues. The CDR3 DNA follows: TGTGCCAGTAGCTTTACAGGGGGCTGGAATTCACCCCTCCACTTT. Translation: CASSFTGGWNSPLHF.

V and J are TRBV20-1 and TRBJ1-6, with unresolved D. In germline, CDR1 is DFQATT, CDR2 SNEGSKA (reference sequence). V lost 0 bases to trimming and J lost 0 bases, with 12 bases between them. The CDR3 spans 17 residues. CDR3 amino acids: CSARDGRKGSYNSPLHF. CDR3 bases: TGCAGTGCTAGAGATGGAAGGAAGGGCTCCTATAATTCACCCCTCCACTTT.

A remark on this clonotype: The junction and the germline gene differ at one end; a read error may be behind it. The chain joins TRBV5-1 to TRBJ2-7; D is perhaps TRBD1 (5 bases). In germline, CDR1 is SGHRS, CDR2 YFSETQ. This CDR3 has 12 amino acids. CDR3 residues: CANSLDNYEQYF. CDR3 DNA: TGCGCCAACAGCTTGGACAACTACGAGCAGTACTTC.

This clonotype was seen ten or more times. The gene calls are TRBV3-2 and TRBJ2-7. TRBV3-2 is labeled a pseudogene. The CDR3 contains 13 residues. DNA of the CDR3: TGTGCCAGCAGCCAAGAGTTACGGTACGAGCAGTACTTC. Its protein is CASSQELRYEQYF.

This clonotype came up many times. V usage is TRBV6-5 and J usage is TRBJ2-4, with a weak D call TRBD1 (5 bases). The CDR3 is 17 residues long. Trimming pared 2 bases from V and 8 bases from J, leaving 22 bases between. Per germline, CDR1 MNHEY and CDR2 SVGAGI. The CDR3 loop reads CASSYGPPGFGRDIQYF. The CDR3 DNA is TGTGCCAGCAGTTACGGTCCCCCAGGGTTCGGTCGGGACATTCAGTACTTC.

Turning to this clonotype: Compared with germline, one end of the junction differs, possibly owing to a read error. This chain uses TRBV10-3 with TRBJ1-2, with TRBD1 as a possible D gene (6 bases). Germline V gene sequence: CDR1 ENHRY, CDR2 SYGVKD. The CDR3 sequence is 14 residues long. Here the CDR3 DNA reads TGTGCCAGCAGTGAGGGGGGAACTTGGAATGGCTACACCTTC. It translates to CASSEGGTWNGYTF.

This clonotype was seen repeatedly, ten times or more. The chain carries TRBV5-1 and TRBJ2-1; D may correspond to TRBD1 or TRBD2 (5 bases each). The germline V gene has CDR1 SGHRS and CDR2 YFSETQ. With 7 bases removed from V and 4 bases from J, the gap between germline ends came to 12 bases. This CDR3 has 13 residues. CDR3 bases: TGCGCCAGCGGGGTGGGGGTTTACAATGAGCAGTTCTTC. This encodes CASGVGVYNEQFF.

There are a few counts of this clonotype. CDR3 bases: TGCAGTGCCCCTCCGGTGAGGGCTACTAATGAAAAACTGTTTTTT. This gives the protein CSAPPVRATNEKLFF. This rearrangement joins TRBV20-1 to TRBJ1-4; D not resolved. This CDR3 region has 15 residues. The ends were cut back, 6 bases at V and 2 bases at J, with 16 bases in the middle. Germline V gene lookup returns CDR1 DFQATT and CDR2 SNEGSKA (reference sequence).

This clonotype was seen at least ten times. V gene TRBV28 combines with J gene TRBJ2-5; D may be TRBD2 (6 bases). CDR1 and CDR2 from the germline V gene are MDHEN and SYDVKM. The CDR3 covers 15 residues. V lost 1 base to trimming and J lost 5 bases, with 14 bases between them. Written as DNA, the CDR3 is TGTGCCAGCAGTTTATTAGGCGGGAATCGTGAGACCCAGTACTTC. Encoded protein: CASSLLGGNRETQYF.